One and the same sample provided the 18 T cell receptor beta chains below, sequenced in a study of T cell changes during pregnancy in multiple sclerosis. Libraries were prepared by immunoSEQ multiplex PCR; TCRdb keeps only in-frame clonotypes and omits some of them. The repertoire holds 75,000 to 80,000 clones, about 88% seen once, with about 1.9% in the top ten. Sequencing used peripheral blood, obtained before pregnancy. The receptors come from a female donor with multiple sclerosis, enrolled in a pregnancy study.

CDR3 nucleotide sequence: TGTGCCAGCAGTTGGATCAGACAGGGAGCCCAGCACGAGCAGTACTTC. It yields the protein CASSWIRQGAQHEQYF. This chain uses TRBV28 with TRBJ2-7, with TRBD1 identical over 7 bases. J lost 5 bases, V lost 4 bases, and 14 bases had no gene match. In germline, CDR1 is MDHEN, CDR2 SYDVKM. The CDR3 is made up of 16 amino acids.

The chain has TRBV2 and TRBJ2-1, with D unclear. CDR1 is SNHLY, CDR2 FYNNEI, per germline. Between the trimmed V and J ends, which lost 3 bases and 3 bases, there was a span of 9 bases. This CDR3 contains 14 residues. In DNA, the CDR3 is TGTGCCAGCAGTGAGGAAAGACACTACAATGAGCAGTTCTTC. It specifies CASSEERHYNEQFF.

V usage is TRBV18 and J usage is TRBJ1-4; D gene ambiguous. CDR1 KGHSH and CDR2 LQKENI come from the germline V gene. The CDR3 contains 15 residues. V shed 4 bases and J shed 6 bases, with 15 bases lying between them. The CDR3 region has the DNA TGTGCCAGCTCACTTAATACAGCCGGGGATGAAAAACTGTTTTTT. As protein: CASSLNTAGDEKLFF. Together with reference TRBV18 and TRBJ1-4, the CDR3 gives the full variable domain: NAGVMQNPRHLVRRRGQEARLRCSPMKGHSHVYWYRQLPEEGLKFMVYLQKENIIDESGMPKERFSAEFPKEGPSILRIQQVVRGDSAAYFCASSLNTAGDEKLFFGSGTQLSVL.

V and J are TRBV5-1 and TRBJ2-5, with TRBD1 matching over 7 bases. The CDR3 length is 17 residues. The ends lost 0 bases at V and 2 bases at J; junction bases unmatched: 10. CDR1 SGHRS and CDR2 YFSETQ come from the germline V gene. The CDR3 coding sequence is TGCGCCAGCAGCTTGGTTTTGTCGGGCAGGGGGCAAGAGACCCAGTACTTC. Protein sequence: CASSLVLSGRGQETQYF.

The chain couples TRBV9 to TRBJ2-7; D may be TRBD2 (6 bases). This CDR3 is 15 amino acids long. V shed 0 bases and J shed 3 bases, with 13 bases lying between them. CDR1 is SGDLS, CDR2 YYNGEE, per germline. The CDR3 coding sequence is TGTGCCAGCAGCGTAGATTTAGGAGCGGGCTACGAGCAGTACTTC. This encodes CASSVDLGAGYEQYF.

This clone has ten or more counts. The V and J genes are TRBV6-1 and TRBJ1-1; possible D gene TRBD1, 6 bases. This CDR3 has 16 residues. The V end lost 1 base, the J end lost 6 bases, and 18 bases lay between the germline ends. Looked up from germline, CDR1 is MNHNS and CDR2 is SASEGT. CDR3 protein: CASSEGLLQGFSEAFF. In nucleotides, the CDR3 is TGTGCCAGCAGTGAAGGACTTCTTCAGGGGTTCTCTGAAGCTTTCTTT.

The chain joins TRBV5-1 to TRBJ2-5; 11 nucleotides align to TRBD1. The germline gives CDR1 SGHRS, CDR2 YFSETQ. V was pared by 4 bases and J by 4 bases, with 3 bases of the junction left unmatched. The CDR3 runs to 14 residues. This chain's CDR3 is CASSRGQGGETQYF. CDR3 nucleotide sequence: TGCGCCAGCAGCCGGGGACAGGGGGGAGAGACCCAGTACTTC.

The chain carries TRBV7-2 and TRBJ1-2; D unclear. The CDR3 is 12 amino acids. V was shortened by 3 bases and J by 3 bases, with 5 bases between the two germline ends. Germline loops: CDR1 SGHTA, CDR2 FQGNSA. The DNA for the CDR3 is TGTGCCAGCAGCTTCTTGTACTATGGCTACACCTTC. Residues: CASSFLYYGYTF. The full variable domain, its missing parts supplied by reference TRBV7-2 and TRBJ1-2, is GAGVSQSPSNKVTEKGKDVELRCDPISGHTALYWYRQSLGQGLEFLIYFQGNSAPDKSGLPSDRFSAERTGGSVSTLTIQRTQQEDSAVYLCASSFLYYGYTFGSGTRLTVV.

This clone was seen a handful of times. This CDR3 is CASSLTGLGEKLFF. As DNA, the CDR3 is TGCGCCAGCAGCCTGACAGGGCTGGGAGAAAAACTGTTTTTT. The chain joins TRBV5-1 to TRBJ1-4; 7 bases align to TRBD1. V was pared by 4 bases and J by 8 bases, with 8 bases of the junction left unmatched. Germline assignment: CDR1 SGHRS and CDR2 YFSETQ. The CDR3 length is 14 residues. The whole variable domain, remainder taken from reference TRBV5-1 and TRBJ1-4, is KAGVTQTPRYLIKTRGQQVTLSCSPISGHRSVSWYQQTPGQGLQFLFEYFSETQRNKGNFPGRFSGRQFSNSRSEMNVSTLELGDSALYLCASSLTGLGEKLFFGSGTQLSVL.

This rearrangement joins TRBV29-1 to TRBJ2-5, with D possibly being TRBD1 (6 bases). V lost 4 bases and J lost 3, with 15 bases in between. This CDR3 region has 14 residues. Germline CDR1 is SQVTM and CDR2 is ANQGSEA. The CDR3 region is CSVVTGSTKETQYF. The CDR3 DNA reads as TGCAGCGTTGTGACAGGCTCGACCAAAGAGACCCAGTACTTC.

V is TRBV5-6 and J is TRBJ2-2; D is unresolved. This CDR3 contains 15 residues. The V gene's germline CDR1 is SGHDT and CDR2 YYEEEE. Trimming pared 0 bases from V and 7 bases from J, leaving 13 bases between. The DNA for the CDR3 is TGTGCCAGCAGCTTGGTACCTGCCGCGGTCGGGGAGCTGTTTTTT. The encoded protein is CASSLVPAAVGELFF.

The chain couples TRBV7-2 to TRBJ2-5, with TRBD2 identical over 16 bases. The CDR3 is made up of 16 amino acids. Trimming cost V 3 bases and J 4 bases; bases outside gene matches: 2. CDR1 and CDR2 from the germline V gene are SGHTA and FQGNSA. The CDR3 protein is CASSLGLAGGTETQYF. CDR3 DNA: TGTGCCAGCAGCTTGGGACTAGCGGGGGGGACAGAGACCCAGTACTTC. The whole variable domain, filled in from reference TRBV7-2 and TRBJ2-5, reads GAGVSQSPSNKVTEKGKDVELRCDPISGHTALYWYRQSLGQGLEFLIYFQGNSAPDKSGLPSDRFSAERTGGSVSTLTIQRTQQEDSAVYLCASSLGLAGGTETQYFGPGTRLLVL.

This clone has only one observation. Here the CDR3 DNA reads TGTGCCAGCAGTACTAGCGGGGACTATGAGCAGTTCTTC. It specifies CASSTSGDYEQFF. The rearrangement links TRBV11-2 to TRBJ2-1; 10 bases agree with TRBD2. CDR1 and CDR2 from the germline V gene are SGHAT and FQNNGV. Trimming took 6 bases from V and 8 from J; bases not matched to a gene: 4. The CDR3 sequence is 13 residues long. The variable domain in full, with the rest retrieved from reference TRBV11-2 and TRBJ2-1, is EAGVAQSPRYKIIEKRQSVAFWCNPISGHATLYWYQQILGQGPKLLIQFQNNGVVDDSQLPKDRFSAERLKGVDSTLKIQPAKLEDSAVYLCASSTSGDYEQFFGPGTRLTVL.

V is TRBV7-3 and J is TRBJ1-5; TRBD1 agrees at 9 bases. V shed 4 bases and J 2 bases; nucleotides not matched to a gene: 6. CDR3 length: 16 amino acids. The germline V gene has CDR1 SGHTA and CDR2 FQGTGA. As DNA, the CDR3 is TGTGCCAGCAGCTCTGCGGACAGGGGAGGCAATCAGCCCCAGCATTTT. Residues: CASSSADRGGNQPQHF. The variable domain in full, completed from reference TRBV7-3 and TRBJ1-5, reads GAGVSQTPSNKVTEKGKYVELRCDPISGHTALYWYRQSLGQGPEFLIYFQGTGAADDSGLPNDRFFAVRPEGSVSTLKIQRTERGDSAVYLCASSSADRGGNQPQHFGDGTRLSIL.

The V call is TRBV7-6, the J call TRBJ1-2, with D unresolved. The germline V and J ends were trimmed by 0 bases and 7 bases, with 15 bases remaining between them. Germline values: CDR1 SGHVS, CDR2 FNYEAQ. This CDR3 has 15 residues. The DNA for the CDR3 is TGTGCCAGCAGCTTAGCGAGGGTAGCAGAGGGTGGCTACACCTTC. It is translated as CASSLARVAEGGYTF.

The CDR3: CASSREGVKTEAFF. The CDR3 bases are TGTGCCAGCTCGAGGGAGGGTGTAAAGACTGAAGCTTTCTTT. This chain connects TRBV18 to TRBJ1-1; D uncertain. The germline V gene has CDR1 KGHSH and CDR2 LQKENI. V was shortened by 6 bases and J by 5 bases, with 16 bases between the two germline ends. The CDR3 is 14 amino acids.

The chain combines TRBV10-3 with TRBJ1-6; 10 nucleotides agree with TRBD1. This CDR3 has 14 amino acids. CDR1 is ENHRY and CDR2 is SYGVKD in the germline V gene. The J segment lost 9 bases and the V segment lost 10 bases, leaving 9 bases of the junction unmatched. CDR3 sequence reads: CATRGQGKGSPLHF. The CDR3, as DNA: TGTGCCACCCGGGGACAGGGGAAGGGTTCACCCCTCCACTTT.

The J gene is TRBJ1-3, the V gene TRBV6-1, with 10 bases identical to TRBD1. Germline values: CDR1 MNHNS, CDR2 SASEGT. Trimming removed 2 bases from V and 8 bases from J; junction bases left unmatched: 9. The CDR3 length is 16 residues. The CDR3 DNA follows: TGTGCCAGCAGTGAACTATCCGGGACAGGGGCTGACACCATATATTTT. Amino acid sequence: CASSELSGTGADTIYF.